The next 4 T cell receptor beta chains were all read from a single sample in a study of OX40 agonist ivuxolimab in advanced cancers. Using immunoSEQ multiplex PCR, the repertoire was profiled, and TCRdb retains in-frame clones only, with some absent. The sample yields roughly 53,000 clones, about 81% seen once. The sequenced sample was CD4+ or CD8+ T cells sorted from blood, obtained in a trial of the OX40 agonist ivuxolimab. These receptors all come from an adult with an advanced solid tumor such as melanoma, head and neck, liver or kidney cancer.

The chain carries TRBV7-9 and TRBJ2-3; D possibly matches TRBD1 or TRBD2 (5 bases each). The CDR3 sequence is 16 residues long. V lost 5 bases and J lost 6, with 21 bases in between. In germline, CDR1 is SEHNR, CDR2 FQNEAQ (reference sequence). CDR3 DNA sequence: TGTGCCAGCAGCCCCGGGACCCGAGGAGGTACCGATACGCAGTATTTT. Translation: CASSPGTRGGTDTQYF.

V and J are TRBV6-5 and TRBJ1-4; 9 bases align to TRBD1. Germline V gene data show CDR1 as MNHEY and CDR2 as SVGAGI. The CDR3 has 15 amino acids. Trimming at V came to 6 bases and at J to 5 bases, leaving 7 bases not matched to a gene. CDR3 DNA sequence: TGTGCCAGCAGAGCGTACAGGGGGCAGAATGAAAAACTGTTTTTT. Translating it yields CASRAYRGQNEKLFF.

V is TRBV11-1 and J is TRBJ2-7, with TRBD2 matching 9 bases. Germline lookup yields CDR1 SGHAT and CDR2 FQDESV (reference sequence). The CDR3 runs 15 residues. J was trimmed by 5 bases and V by 6 bases; bases with no gene match: 11. The CDR3 protein is CASRFSGSGGHEQYF. The DNA of the CDR3 is TGTGCCAGCAGATTTAGCGGGAGTGGTGGCCACGAGCAGTACTTC.

This chain connects TRBV6-1 to TRBJ1-1, with D possibly TRBD1 on 5 matching bases. V lost 5 bases and J 0 bases, leaving 10 bases between the germline ends. In germline, CDR1 is MNHNS, CDR2 SASEGT. The CDR3 sequence is 14 residues long. The CDR3 loop reads CASSSQTVNTEAFF. CDR3 nucleotide sequence: TGTGCCAGCAGTTCGCAGACAGTGAACACTGAAGCTTTCTTT.